These T cell receptor beta chains were read from a single sample in a study of control samples from healthy donors and cancer patients. Sequencing used immunoSEQ multiplex PCR; TCRdb keeps in-frame clones, though not all of them. The sample records fewer than 110,000 clones, around 89% being singletons. Sequenced sample: blood. All receptors come from a man aged 25-40 years in good health. Each CDR3 is given with its conserved first and last residue. The order of the fields is V gene, clone size, D gene, J gene, CDR3 protein, CDR3 DNA. A D gene is named only where the DNA matches it firmly. Some rows have no size entry. The others give once, few or many, or a class for an expanded clone.

v_gene: TRBV7-9
abundance: .
d_gene: .
j_gene: TRBJ2-1
CDR3aa: CASSYLNEQFF
CDR3nt: TGTGCCAGCAGCTACCTCAATGAGCAGTTCTTC

v_gene: TRBV18
abundance: .
d_gene: .
j_gene: TRBJ1-2
CDR3aa: CASSPMAANYGYTF
CDR3nt: TGTGCCAGCTCACCAATGGCCGCAAACTATGGCTACACCTTC

v_gene: TRBV6-1
abundance: .
d_gene: TRBD2
j_gene: TRBJ2-4
CDR3aa: CASSVSSGVAKNIQYF
CDR3nt: TGTGCCAGCAGTGTATCGAGCGGGGTCGCCAAAAACATTCAGTACTTC

v_gene: TRBV7-9
abundance: .
d_gene: .
j_gene: TRBJ1-1
CDR3aa: CASSLEGGGTEAFF
CDR3nt: TGTGCCAGCAGCTTAGAGGGGGGAGGCACTGAAGCTTTCTTT

v_gene: TRBV2
abundance: once
d_gene: TRBD2
j_gene: TRBJ2-1
CDR3aa: CASRGGSGPASEQFF
CDR3nt: TGTGCCAGCAGGGGAGGTAGCGGGCCCGCGAGTGAGCAGTTCTTC

v_gene: TRBV30
abundance: few
d_gene: TRBD2
j_gene: TRBJ2-3
CDR3aa: CACQRDEMRQYF
CDR3nt: TGTGCCTGTCAGCGGGACGAGATGCGGCAGTATTTT

v_gene: TRBV27
abundance: .
d_gene: TRBD1
j_gene: TRBJ1-5
CDR3aa: CASSPGQGLYSNQPQHF
CDR3nt: TGTGCCAGCAGCCCTGGACAGGGTCTTTATAGCAATCAGCCCCAGCATTTT

v_gene: TRBV5-1
abundance: .
d_gene: TRBD1
j_gene: TRBJ1-5
CDR3aa: CASSFDGQGNQPQHF
CDR3nt: TGCGCCAGCAGCTTTGACGGACAGGGGAATCAGCCCCAGCATTTT

v_gene: TRBV18
abundance: .
d_gene: TRBD2
j_gene: TRBJ2-7
CDR3aa: CASSPLAGKTYEQYF
CDR3nt: TGTGCCAGCTCACCACTAGCGGGAAAAACCTACGAGCAGTACTTC

v_gene: TRBV7-6
abundance: .
d_gene: .
j_gene: TRBJ2-3
CDR3aa: CASSLAVAGLSTGADTQYF
CDR3nt: TGTGCCAGCAGCTTAGCGGTGGCGGGGCTCAGCACGGGAGCAGATACGCAGTATTTT

v_gene: TRBV30
abundance: .
d_gene: .
j_gene: TRBJ1-6
CDR3aa: CAWSGGVLWNSPLHF
CDR3nt: TGTGCCTGGAGTGGGGGGGTTTTGTGGAATTCACCCCTCCACTTT

v_gene: TRBV2
abundance: .
d_gene: .
j_gene: TRBJ1-4
CDR3aa: CASSVGEKLFF
CDR3nt: TGTGCCAGCAGTGTCGGTGAAAAACTGTTTTTT

v_gene: TRBV24-1
abundance: .
d_gene: TRBD1
j_gene: TRBJ1-2
CDR3aa: CATSDRQGGDYGYTF
CDR3nt: TGTGCCACCAGTGACAGACAGGGTGGGGACTATGGCTACACCTTC

v_gene: TRBV5-6
abundance: .
d_gene: .
j_gene: TRBJ2-2
CDR3aa: CASSFGQAGELFF
CDR3nt: TGTGCCAGCAGCTTCGGGCAGGCCGGGGAGCTGTTTTTT

v_gene: TRBV28
abundance: .
d_gene: .
j_gene: TRBJ2-1
CDR3aa: CASSYGQSYNEQFF
CDR3nt: TGTGCCAGCAGTTACGGACAGAGCTACAATGAGCAGTTCTTC

v_gene: TRBV6-2/TRBV6-3
abundance: .
d_gene: TRBD1
j_gene: TRBJ2-2
CDR3aa: CASSSADRDDTGELFF
CDR3nt: TGTGCCAGCAGTTCCGCGGACAGGGACGACACCGGGGAGCTGTTTTTT

v_gene: TRBV24-1
abundance: .
d_gene: TRBD1
j_gene: TRBJ2-1
CDR3aa: CATSDLDRGLINEQFF
CDR3nt: TGTGCCACCAGTGACCTGGACAGGGGGTTAATTAATGAGCAGTTCTTC

v_gene: TRBV18
abundance: .
d_gene: .
j_gene: TRBJ1-4
CDR3aa: CASSPGMANEKLFF
CDR3nt: TGTGCCAGCTCACCCGGGATGGCTAATGAAAAACTGTTTTTT

v_gene: TRBV5-4
abundance: .
d_gene: TRBD1
j_gene: TRBJ1-1
CDR3aa: CASSSPGQSFVGTEAFF
CDR3nt: TGTGCCAGCAGCTCTCCGGGACAGAGTTTTGTGGGCACTGAAGCTTTCTTT

v_gene: TRBV18
abundance: .
d_gene: TRBD1
j_gene: TRBJ1-6
CDR3aa: CASSGDRKNSPLHF
CDR3nt: TGTGCCAGCTCAGGGGACAGGAAAAATTCACCCCTCCACTTT

v_gene: TRBV28
abundance: .
d_gene: TRBD1
j_gene: TRBJ2-1
CDR3aa: CASSAPGTGPHNEQFF
CDR3nt: TGTGCCAGCAGCGCCCCCGGGACAGGTCCACACAATGAGCAGTTCTTC

v_gene: TRBV19
abundance: .
d_gene: .
j_gene: TRBJ2-2
CDR3aa: CASSSTVAGPQFGELFF
CDR3nt: TGTGCCAGTAGCTCGACGGTGGCGGGACCTCAATTCGGGGAGCTGTTTTTT

v_gene: TRBV27
abundance: .
d_gene: TRBD1
j_gene: TRBJ2-6
CDR3aa: CASSSAPLTGDFSGANVLTF
CDR3nt: TGTGCCAGCAGTTCCGCCCCCTTGACAGGGGACTTCTCTGGGGCCAACGTCCTGACTTTC

v_gene: TRBV7-9
abundance: .
d_gene: TRBD2
j_gene: TRBJ2-2
CDR3aa: CAILGLAGGTGELFF
CDR3nt: TGTGCCATCCTCGGACTAGCGGGAGGGACCGGGGAGCTGTTTTTT

v_gene: TRBV5-1
abundance: .
d_gene: .
j_gene: TRBJ2-1
CDR3aa: CASSLGRNSRDARQFF
CDR3nt: TGCGCCAGCAGCTTGGGGCGCAATAGCCGGGACGCTCGGCAGTTCTTC

v_gene: TRBV27
abundance: once
d_gene: .
j_gene: TRBJ2-1
CDR3aa: CASSLSSGLDEQFF
CDR3nt: TGTGCCAGCAGTTTATCGTCGGGTTTGGATGAGCAGTTCTTC

v_gene: TRBV28
abundance: .
d_gene: .
j_gene: TRBJ2-3
CDR3aa: CASSRPTDTQYF
CDR3nt: TGTGCCAGCAGCCGACCTACAGATACGCAGTATTTT

v_gene: TRBV7-8
abundance: .
d_gene: TRBD2
j_gene: TRBJ2-5
CDR3aa: CASSLSAGDETQYF
CDR3nt: TGTGCCAGCAGCTTGTCCGCGGGAGACGAGACCCAGTACTTC

v_gene: TRBV5-1
abundance: few
d_gene: .
j_gene: TRBJ2-2
CDR3aa: CASSAGNTGELFF
CDR3nt: TGCGCCAGCAGTGCGGGGAACACCGGGGAGCTGTTTTTT

v_gene: TRBV11-2
abundance: .
d_gene: .
j_gene: TRBJ2-1
CDR3aa: CASSLLVSQFF
CDR3nt: TGTGCCAGCAGCTTATTAGTTAGTCAGTTCTTC

v_gene: TRBV7-9
abundance: .
d_gene: .
j_gene: TRBJ1-2
CDR3aa: CASSLPLDYGYTF
CDR3nt: TGTGCCAGCAGCTTACCGCTAGACTATGGCTACACCTTC

v_gene: TRBV3-1/TRBV3-2
abundance: .
d_gene: .
j_gene: TRBJ1-2
CDR3aa: CASSQGNYGYTF
CDR3nt: TGTGCCAGCAGCCAGGGGAACTATGGCTACACCTTC

v_gene: TRBV5-4
abundance: .
d_gene: .
j_gene: TRBJ2-7
CDR3aa: CASSLDHQGEQYF
CDR3nt: TGTGCCAGCAGCTTGGACCACCAAGGCGAGCAGTACTTC

v_gene: TRBV3-1/TRBV3-2
abundance: .
d_gene: TRBD2
j_gene: TRBJ2-1
CDR3aa: CASSQDTSGAYNEQFF
CDR3nt: TGTGCCAGCAGCCAAGATACGAGCGGGGCGTACAATGAGCAGTTCTTC

v_gene: TRBV30
abundance: .
d_gene: .
j_gene: TRBJ1-6
CDR3aa: CAWSNTGNSPLHF
CDR3nt: TGTGCCTGGAGTAACACAGGGAATTCACCCCTCCACTTT

v_gene: TRBV6-5
abundance: .
d_gene: .
j_gene: TRBJ2-2
CDR3aa: CASSYNTGELFF
CDR3nt: TGTGCCAGCAGTTACAACACCGGGGAGCTGTTTTTT

v_gene: TRBV7-9
abundance: once
d_gene: TRBD2
j_gene: TRBJ2-7
CDR3aa: CASRRGGSSYEQYF
CDR3nt: TGTGCCAGCCGGAGGGGAGGGAGCTCCTACGAGCAGTACTTC

v_gene: TRBV2
abundance: .
d_gene: .
j_gene: TRBJ2-3
CDR3aa: CASRYTADTQYF
CDR3nt: TGTGCCAGCAGATATACAGCAGATACGCAGTATTTT

v_gene: TRBV7-9
abundance: .
d_gene: TRBD1
j_gene: TRBJ1-3
CDR3aa: CASSRDRGSRLNSGNTIYF
CDR3nt: TGTGCCAGCAGCCGTGACAGGGGTTCACGGCTAAACTCTGGAAACACCATATATTTT